These T cell receptor beta chains were read from a single sample in a study of identical twins. Via MiXCR, TCRdb re-called the 5' RACE reads, giving one row per CDR3 protein. The data contain 550,000 to 700,000 distinct CDR3 sequences, about 20% of them seen just once; the ten biggest clones take up roughly 4%. These records were also assigned to another study, of T cells expressing NK-cell markers.

The sequencing input was PBMCs. These receptors originate from a woman younger than 35 in good health. CDR3s include the opening cysteine and the closing phenylalanine or tryptophan. D genes are given only for firm matches. Some rows mark clone size as missing; the rest say once, few, many or name a class of expanded clone.

d_call: NA; cdr3_length: 15; j_call: TRBJ1-4; v_call: TRBV6-5; clone_size: NA; cdr3_nt: TGTGCCAGCAGTTCAAGGGAGGCGGCTAATGAAAAACTGTTTTTT; cdr3_aa: CASSSREAANEKLFF
d_call: NA; cdr3_length: 13; j_call: TRBJ2-1; v_call: TRBV29-1; clone_size: few; cdr3_nt: TGCAGCGTTGTGCGACAATCCTACAATGAGCAGTTCTTC; cdr3_aa: CSVVRQSYNEQFF
d_call: NA; cdr3_length: 15; j_call: TRBJ1-1; v_call: TRBV20-1; clone_size: few; cdr3_nt: TGCAGTGCTGACCTCCGGGACACAACGAACACTGAAGCTTTCTTT; cdr3_aa: CSADLRDTTNTEAFF
d_call: TRBD1; cdr3_length: 14; j_call: TRBJ2-5; v_call: TRBV20-1; clone_size: NA; cdr3_nt: TGCAGTGCTAGTTTGGACAGGGGGTGGGAGACCCAGTACTTC; cdr3_aa: CSASLDRGWETQYF
d_call: NA; cdr3_length: 15; j_call: TRBJ2-6; v_call: TRBV5-5; clone_size: few; cdr3_nt: TGTGCCAGCAGCATACTATTCTCTGGGGCCAACGTCCTGACTTTC; cdr3_aa: CASSILFSGANVLTF
d_call: TRBD1; cdr3_length: 18; j_call: TRBJ2-7; v_call: TRBV7-8; clone_size: few; cdr3_nt: TGTGCCAGCAGCTCCATTGGGGGCTTGGTGGACAGGACCTACGAGCAGTACTTC; cdr3_aa: CASSSIGGLVDRTYEQYF
d_call: NA; cdr3_length: 14; j_call: TRBJ2-7; v_call: TRBV6-5; clone_size: NA; cdr3_nt: TGTGCCAGCAGTTATGACAGGATATCATACGAGCAGTACTTC; cdr3_aa: CASSYDRISYEQYF
d_call: NA; cdr3_length: 16; j_call: TRBJ2-3; v_call: TRBV6-1; clone_size: NA; cdr3_nt: TGTGCCAGCAGTGAACTAGGTGGGGGAATCACAGATACGCAGTATTTT; cdr3_aa: CASSELGGGITDTQYF
d_call: NA; cdr3_length: 13; j_call: TRBJ2-7; v_call: TRBV20-1; clone_size: few; cdr3_nt: TGCAGTGCTAGAGATACCCCTAGGGTGGAGCAGTACTTC; cdr3_aa: CSARDTPRVEQYF
d_call: TRBD2; cdr3_length: 15; j_call: TRBJ2-1; v_call: TRBV7-7; clone_size: NA; cdr3_nt: TGTGCCAGCAGCCCAGGACTAGCGGTGGACAATGAGCAGTTCTTC; cdr3_aa: CASSPGLAVDNEQFF
d_call: TRBD1; cdr3_length: 15; j_call: TRBJ1-5; v_call: TRBV6-1; clone_size: many; cdr3_nt: TGTGCCAGCAGTATAGGACAGGGGATAAATCAGCCCCAGCATTTT; cdr3_aa: CASSIGQGINQPQHF
d_call: NA; cdr3_length: 15; j_call: TRBJ1-5; v_call: TRBV7-2; clone_size: NA; cdr3_nt: TGTGCCAGCAGCTTAGACAGGGTTAGCAATCAGCCCCAGCATTTT; cdr3_aa: CASSLDRVSNQPQHF
d_call: NA; cdr3_length: 14; j_call: TRBJ2-7; v_call: TRBV4-1; clone_size: few; cdr3_nt: TGCGCCAGCAGTCTCAGGGTCTCCTCCTACGAGCAGTACTTC; cdr3_aa: CASSLRVSSYEQYF
d_call: NA; cdr3_length: 14; j_call: TRBJ2-3; v_call: TRBV12-3/TRBV12-4; clone_size: few; cdr3_nt: TGTGCCAGCAGTTTAGATGGGCCCGGGGATACGCAGTATTTT; cdr3_aa: CASSLDGPGDTQYF
d_call: NA; cdr3_length: 14; j_call: TRBJ1-3; v_call: TRBV5-4; clone_size: few; cdr3_nt: TGTGCCAGCAGCCCCGGGACCGAGGGAAACACCATATATTTT; cdr3_aa: CASSPGTEGNTIYF
d_call: NA; cdr3_length: 16; j_call: TRBJ2-5; v_call: TRBV5-6; clone_size: few; cdr3_nt: TGTGCCAGCAGCGCGAGAGGACTAAGGGTCCAAGAGACCCAGTACTTC; cdr3_aa: CASSARGLRVQETQYF
d_call: TRBD1; cdr3_length: 13; j_call: TRBJ2-5; v_call: TRBV18; clone_size: few; cdr3_nt: TGTGCCAGCTCAAGACAGGGCGAAGAGACCCAGTACTTC; cdr3_aa: CASSRQGEETQYF
d_call: TRBD1; cdr3_length: 13; j_call: TRBJ2-7; v_call: TRBV29-1; clone_size: few; cdr3_nt: TGCAGCGCGGGCCGGGACAGGGCGGGCGAGCAGTACTTC; cdr3_aa: CSAGRDRAGEQYF
d_call: NA; cdr3_length: 14; j_call: TRBJ2-1; v_call: TRBV6-5; clone_size: few; cdr3_nt: TGTGCCAGCAGTTTGGCCCGACTAGGGAATGAGCAGTTCTTC; cdr3_aa: CASSLARLGNEQFF
d_call: NA; cdr3_length: 16; j_call: TRBJ2-7; v_call: TRBV5-1; clone_size: NA; cdr3_nt: TGCGCCAGCAGCTTGTTTTTCCCCGGAAACTCCTACGAGCAGTACTTC; cdr3_aa: CASSLFFPGNSYEQYF
d_call: NA; cdr3_length: 16; j_call: TRBJ2-6; v_call: TRBV6-1; clone_size: NA; cdr3_nt: TGTGCCAGCAGTGAGGCACCTCGACCTGGGGCCAACGTCCTGACTTTC; cdr3_aa: CASSEAPRPGANVLTF
d_call: NA; cdr3_length: 15; j_call: TRBJ2-6; v_call: TRBV7-3; clone_size: few; cdr3_nt: TGTGCCAGCAGCCGTAGCAGCTCTGGGGCCAACGTCCTGACTTTC; cdr3_aa: CASSRSSSGANVLTF
d_call: TRBD2; cdr3_length: 16; j_call: TRBJ2-7; v_call: TRBV11-3; clone_size: NA; cdr3_nt: TGTGCCAGCAGCTCTGGTTTAGCGGGGGCCACCTACGAGCAGTACTTC; cdr3_aa: CASSSGLAGATYEQYF
d_call: NA; cdr3_length: 13; j_call: TRBJ2-7; v_call: TRBV7-9; clone_size: NA; cdr3_nt: TGTGCCACCAGCGATCTACTGCAGGGCGAGCAGTACTTC; cdr3_aa: CATSDLLQGEQYF
d_call: NA; cdr3_length: 14; j_call: TRBJ2-7; v_call: TRBV20-1; clone_size: NA; cdr3_nt: TGCAGTGCTGCCTCGAGGGGGAGCTCCTACGAGCAGTACTTC; cdr3_aa: CSAASRGSSYEQYF
d_call: TRBD2; cdr3_length: 16; j_call: TRBJ2-1; v_call: TRBV20-1; clone_size: NA; cdr3_nt: TGCAGTGCTAGAGATCTGTCGAGCGGGGCCTACAATGAGCAGTTCTTC; cdr3_aa: CSARDLSSGAYNEQFF
d_call: TRBD2; cdr3_length: 17; j_call: TRBJ2-2; v_call: TRBV5-1; clone_size: NA; cdr3_nt: TGCGCCAGCAGCTTTTTAGCGGGGGCCGCGAACACCGGGGAGCTGTTTTTT; cdr3_aa: CASSFLAGAANTGELFF
d_call: NA; cdr3_length: 14; j_call: TRBJ2-2; v_call: TRBV20-1; clone_size: NA; cdr3_nt: TGCAGTGCTAGAGTTAGACTAAACACCGGGGAGCTGTTTTTT; cdr3_aa: CSARVRLNTGELFF
d_call: NA; cdr3_length: 14; j_call: TRBJ2-7; v_call: TRBV5-1; clone_size: NA; cdr3_nt: TGCGCCAGCAGCCCCCGTGTAGGGATCAACGAGCAGTACTTC; cdr3_aa: CASSPRVGINEQYF
d_call: TRBD1; cdr3_length: 13; j_call: TRBJ1-3; v_call: TRBV10-3; clone_size: NA; cdr3_nt: TGTGCCATCAGTGGACAGGGTGGGAACACCATATATTTT; cdr3_aa: CAISGQGGNTIYF
d_call: NA; cdr3_length: 14; j_call: TRBJ2-7; v_call: TRBV5-1; clone_size: NA; cdr3_nt: TGCGCCAGCAGCCTTACCGATGGACCTGGAGAGCAGTACTTC; cdr3_aa: CASSLTDGPGEQYF
d_call: NA; cdr3_length: 16; j_call: TRBJ1-1; v_call: TRBV20-1; clone_size: NA; cdr3_nt: TGCAGTGCTAGAGATTCTTGGCAGACCTTCAACACTGAAGCTTTCTTT; cdr3_aa: CSARDSWQTFNTEAFF
d_call: TRBD2; cdr3_length: 18; j_call: TRBJ2-3; v_call: TRBV11-1; clone_size: NA; cdr3_nt: TGTGCCAGCAGCTTCAGACTAGCGGGGGGAACTAGCACAGATACGCAGTATTTT; cdr3_aa: CASSFRLAGGTSTDTQYF
d_call: TRBD1; cdr3_length: 16; j_call: TRBJ2-2; v_call: TRBV5-4; clone_size: NA; cdr3_nt: TGTGCCAGCAGCCTCGCCGGGACAGGGATCCCCGGGGAGCTGTTTTTT; cdr3_aa: CASSLAGTGIPGELFF
d_call: NA; cdr3_length: 14; j_call: TRBJ2-7; v_call: TRBV7-7; clone_size: NA; cdr3_nt: TGTGCCAGCAGCCCGTCCCGAATGTCATACGAGCAGTACTTC; cdr3_aa: CASSPSRMSYEQYF